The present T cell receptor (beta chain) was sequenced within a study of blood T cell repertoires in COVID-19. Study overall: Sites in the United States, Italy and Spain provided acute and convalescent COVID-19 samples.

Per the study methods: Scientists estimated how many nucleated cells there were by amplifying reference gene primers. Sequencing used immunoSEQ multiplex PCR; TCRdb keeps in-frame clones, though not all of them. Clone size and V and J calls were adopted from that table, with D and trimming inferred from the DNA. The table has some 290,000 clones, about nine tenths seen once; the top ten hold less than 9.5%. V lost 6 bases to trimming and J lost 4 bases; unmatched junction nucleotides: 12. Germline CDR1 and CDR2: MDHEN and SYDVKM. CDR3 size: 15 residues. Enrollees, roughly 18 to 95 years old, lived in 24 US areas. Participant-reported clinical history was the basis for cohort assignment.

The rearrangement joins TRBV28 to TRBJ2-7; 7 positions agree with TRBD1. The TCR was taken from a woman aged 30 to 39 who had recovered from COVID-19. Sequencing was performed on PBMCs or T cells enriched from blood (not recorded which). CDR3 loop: CASSTRQGVLYEQYF. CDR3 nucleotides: TGTGCCAGCAGCACCCGACAGGGCGTACTATACGAGCAGTACTTC.